The TCR beta chain under discussion was sequenced for a study of T cell repertoires in cytomegalovirus infection. For this clonotype: Its cognate antigen is unknown.

TCRdb reanalysed the reads using MiXCR and keeps one entry per CDR3 protein. This sample has about 920,000 distinct CDR3 sequences, with roughly 30% found just once. Trimming at V came to 0 bases and at J to 3 bases, leaving 11 bases not matched to a gene. Germline V gene data show CDR1 as SNHLY and CDR2 as FYNNEI. The CDR3 sequence is 18 residues long. The rearrangement joins TRBV2 to TRBJ2-4; 7 bases are shared with TRBD2. This receptor was identified in a human donor in good health (CMV status not recorded). Some clones in this sample may be carry-over from other donors' samples. Specimen: cultured CD8+ T cells from PBMCs, collected from culture after CMV antigen stimulation. CDR3 nucleotide sequence: TGTGCCAGCAGTGAAGCGCTTGTAACTAGGGAGGGCAAAAACATTCAGTACTTC. Amino acids: CASSEALVTREGKNIQYF.